This T cell receptor beta chain comes out of a study of T cells in Graves' hyperthyroidism and ophthalmopathy. The germline CDR1 and CDR2 sequences are SGHRS and YFSETQ. V was shortened by 0 bases and J by 1 base, with 11 bases between the two germline ends. The CDR3 length is 16 residues. TCR beta CDR3 region amplification was performed from RNA transcripts. A set of HTBI primers served as the primers for a first-round RT-PCR of the TCR CDR3. MiXCR was run by TCRdb on the multiplex PCR reads, yielding one entry per CDR3 protein. This sample has hundreds of thousands of distinct CDR3 sequences; roughly an eighth occur once, and the top ten carry about 9.1%.

The genes are TRBV5-1 and TRBJ1-5, with unresolved D. The sample consisted of blood. This TCR was sampled from a woman aged 18 to 35 with Graves' hyperthyroidism. The CDR3 reads CASSLGGGWSNQPQHF. The CDR3 coding sequence is TGCGCCAGCAGCTTGGGGGGTGGGTGGAGCAATCAGCCCCAGCATTTT.